This TCR beta chain was recovered during a study of cytotoxic CD8 clonotypes in ibrutinib-treated CLL. Study-level findings and limits: Public clonotypes, an uncommon group, contracted or remained stable on treatment.

Repertoires were generated with immunoSEQ multiplex PCR, while TCRdb's copy carries only in-frame clones and drops some. The data show roughly 30,000 clones, about 70% seen once. The CDR3 totals 15 residues. CDR1 SGHKS and CDR2 YYEKEE come from the germline V gene (reference sequence). Trimming at V came to 0 bases and at J to 4 bases, leaving 7 bases not matched to a gene. As regards this clone: What it binds is unknown.

J is TRBJ2-7 and V is TRBV5-5; 7 bases line up with TRBD1. Sequenced here: PBMCs, sampled after 36 months of ibrutinib treatment. This TCR was recovered from a human donor with chronic lymphocytic leukemia. CDR3 protein: CASSLEGGLVYEQYF. In nucleotides, the CDR3 is TGTGCCAGCAGCTTGGAAGGGGGCCTTGTATACGAGCAGTACTTC. Complete variable domain (other parts from reference TRBV5-5 and TRBJ2-7): DAGVTQSPTHLIKTRGQQVTLRCSPISGHKSVSWYQQVLGQGPQFIFQYYEKEERGRGNFPDRFSARQFPNYSSELNVNALLLGDSALYLCASSLEGGLVYEQYFGPGTRLTVT.